The rows below give T cell receptor beta chains drawn from one sample of a study of T cell responses to AZD1222 COVID-19 vaccine. The assay was immunoSEQ multiplex PCR, and TCRdb's table has in-frame clones only and misses some. This repertoire shows some 150,000 clones, approximately 88% found once; its top ten account for approximately 5.1%. The source material was peripheral blood, sampled 28 days after the second dose of the MenACWY control vaccine. The receptors shown here come from an adult who received the MenACWY meningococcal vaccine as a control. CDR3s leave out the opening cysteine and the closing phenylalanine or tryptophan. The order of the fields is V gene, CDR3 protein.

V: TRBV6-5
CDR3: ASSPWTGDNYGYT

V: TRBV4-1
CDR3: ASSHFGQYYGYT

V: TRBV5-1
CDR3: ASSLDAAGYT

V: TRBV30
CDR3: AWSVRRAGSNQPQH

V: TRBV3-1/TRBV3-2
CDR3: ASSQGHQTEAF

V: TRBV7-2
CDR3: ASSPRGGVGELF

V: TRBV20-1
CDR3: SASEGGRNYGYT

V: TRBV11-2
CDR3: ASSSRDTYSGRASFGQETQY

V: TRBV15
CDR3: ATSRDSPGVQPQH

V: TRBV12-3/TRBV12-4
CDR3: ASRTGVYQPQH

V: TRBV18
CDR3: ASSGQGSGGSYEQY

V: TRBV12-3/TRBV12-4
CDR3: ASSFSTAGKLF

V: TRBV5-6
CDR3: ASSLGPGAISYNEQF

V: TRBV7-2
CDR3: ASSSRQGNTIY

V: TRBV4-3
CDR3: ASSHTSGRWTGELF

V: TRBV19
CDR3: ASIRGPNQPQH

V: TRBV7-3
CDR3: ASSPQTGDGYT

V: TRBV2
CDR3: ASIGGTPTYNEQF

V: TRBV7-2
CDR3: ASSKGVGSNQPQH

V: TRBV11-3
CDR3: ASSLTGTGSHLGKLF

V: TRBV5-1
CDR3: ASSLLGGSSYEQY

V: TRBV6-5
CDR3: ASSYWTGPGELF

V: TRBV21-1
CDR3: ASSKRGGIHSTDTQY

V: TRBV5-1
CDR3: ASSLGGGGTEAF

V: TRBV6-1
CDR3: ASSLRDSANQPQH

V: TRBV11-1
CDR3: ASSSMMNTEAF

V: TRBV6-5
CDR3: ASSYSKGEQY

V: TRBV6-2/TRBV6-3
CDR3: ASSYSEGGTEAF

V: TRBV3-1/TRBV3-2
CDR3: ASSRGLAGGGETQY

V: TRBV19
CDR3: ASSIVEGRGLTGELF

V: TRBV24-1
CDR3: ATCDGRRSYEQY

V: TRBV25-1
CDR3: ASRDGQNAYEQY

V: TRBV7-6
CDR3: ASSLGMNTEAF

V: TRBV9
CDR3: ASSVASQWNTEAF

V: TRBV6-2/TRBV6-3
CDR3: ASSYSQAGAASDTQY

V: TRBV2
CDR3: ASRQGAGTDTQY

V: TRBV2
CDR3: ANGGGLAGAGELF

V: TRBV19
CDR3: ASSQFRDYQPQH

V: TRBV30
CDR3: AWSVGTLYEQY

V: TRBV3-1/TRBV3-2
CDR3: ASSRSPVKGEQY

V: TRBV9
CDR3: ASSVKGLGETQY

V: TRBV6-4
CDR3: ASSDAPGTEYNEQF

V: TRBV7-2
CDR3: ASSFLDGINQPQH

V: TRBV27
CDR3: ASSLFADQPQH

V: TRBV5-6
CDR3: ASSLSRETQY

V: TRBV18
CDR3: ASSPLLGTDTEAF

V: TRBV11-2
CDR3: ASSSFTGPSYNEQF

V: TRBV6-4
CDR3: ASSASGGADTQY

V: TRBV7-3
CDR3: ASSARLAGAYNEQF

V: TRBV5-4
CDR3: ASSRDSYGYT

V: TRBV5-1
CDR3: ASARASGGYGYT

V: TRBV19
CDR3: ASSIGTGGMNTEAF

V: TRBV3-1/TRBV3-2
CDR3: ASSQVDRSQYGYT